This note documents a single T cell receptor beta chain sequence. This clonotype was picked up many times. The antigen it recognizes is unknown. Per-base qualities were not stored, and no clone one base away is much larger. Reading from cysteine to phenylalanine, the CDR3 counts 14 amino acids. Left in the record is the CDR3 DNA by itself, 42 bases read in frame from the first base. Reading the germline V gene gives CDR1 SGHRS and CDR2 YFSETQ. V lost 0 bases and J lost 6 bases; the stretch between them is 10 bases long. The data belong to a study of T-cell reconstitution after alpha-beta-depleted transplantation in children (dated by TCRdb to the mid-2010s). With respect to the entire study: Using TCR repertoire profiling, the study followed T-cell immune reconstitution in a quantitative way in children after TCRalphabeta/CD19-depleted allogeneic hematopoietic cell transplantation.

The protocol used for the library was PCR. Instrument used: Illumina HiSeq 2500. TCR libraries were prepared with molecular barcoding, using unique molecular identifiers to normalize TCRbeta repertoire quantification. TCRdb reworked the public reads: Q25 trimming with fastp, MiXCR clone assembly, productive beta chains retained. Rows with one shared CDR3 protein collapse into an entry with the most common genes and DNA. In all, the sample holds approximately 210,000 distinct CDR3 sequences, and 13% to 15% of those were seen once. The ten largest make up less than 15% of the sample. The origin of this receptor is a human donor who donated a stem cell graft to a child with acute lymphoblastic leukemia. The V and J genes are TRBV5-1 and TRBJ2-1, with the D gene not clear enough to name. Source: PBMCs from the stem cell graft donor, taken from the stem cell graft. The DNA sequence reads TGCGCCAGCAGCTTGGAAGCGTACGGCAATGAGCAGTTCTTC. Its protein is CASSLEAYGNEQFF.